These 11 T cell receptor beta chains originate from one sample sequenced in a study of beta chain features in type 1 diabetes. Expressed TCRB transcripts were sequenced because the isolated RNA had all been reverse transcribed beforehand. The table came from immunoSEQ multiplex PCR; TCRdb's copy has only in-frame clones and leaves some out. The sample carries roughly 300,000 clones, 14% recorded once. The specimen sequenced was central memory CD4+ T cells from blood. The receptors stem from a man aged 25-40 years in good health.

This clone appeared many times. It is likely a read error: a sequence one base away is far more abundant. In the same sample, other DNA sequences code for this CDR3. This CDR3 is CASSLGQGNDQPQHF. The CDR3 bases are TGTGCCAGCAGCCTTGGGCAGGGGAACGATCAGCCCCAGCATTTT. The gene calls are TRBV5-4 and TRBJ1-5, with a tentative D call TRBD1 (6 bases). This CDR3 has 15 residues. The ends were cut back, 4 bases at V and 5 bases at J, with 16 bases in the middle. CDR1 is SGHNT, CDR2 YYREEE, per germline (reference sequence).

This clone has only a few counts. The chain links TRBV7-2 to TRBJ2-5; 9 bases align to TRBD2. This CDR3 is built from 14 residues. Germline values: CDR1 SGHTA, CDR2 FQGNSA. The trim removed 6 bases at V and 2 bases at J, leaving 4 bases unmatched. The CDR3 nucleotides read TGTGCCAGCAGGCAAGCGGGGGGACAAGAGACCCAGTACTTC. It encodes CASRQAGGQETQYF.

The chain is built from TRBV11-2 and TRBJ2-2, with 7 bases fitting TRBD1. Germline CDR1 is SGHAT and CDR2 is FQNNGV. The CDR3 spans 15 residues. Germline trimming cut 6 bases from V and 0 bases from J; bases unmatched to any gene: 4. CDR3 residues: CASRTGTANTGELFF. The CDR3 DNA reads as TGTGCCAGCAGAACCGGGACAGCGAACACCGGGGAGCTGTTTTTT.

This clone has just a few counts. The J gene is TRBJ2-7, the V gene TRBV9; no clear D. V was clipped by 1 base and J by 0 bases, with 11 bases between them. The CDR3 length is 15 residues. Germline CDR1 reads SGDLS; CDR2 reads YYNGEE. CDR3 nucleotides: TGTGCCAGCAGCGTAATGTCGGGCTCCTCCTACGAGCAGTACTTC. Translated, it gives CASSVMSGSSYEQYF.

There are many counts of this clone. The chain recombines TRBV7-8 with TRBJ2-3, with D possibly TRBD1 on 5 matching bases. The ends were cut back, 3 bases at V and 2 bases at J, with 9 bases in the middle. CDR1 and CDR2 from the germline V gene are SGHVS and FQNEAQ. This CDR3 is 14 amino acids long. The CDR3 region is CASSFRQSTDTQYF. The CDR3 coding sequence is TGTGCCAGCAGCTTTCGACAGTCCACAGATACGCAGTATTTT.

The chain combines TRBV9 with TRBJ1-3; D uncertain. V lost 0 bases and J lost 0, with 13 bases in between. This CDR3 is built from 17 residues. Germline V lookup: CDR1 SGDLS, CDR2 YYNGEE. CDR3 coding DNA: TGTGCCAGCAGCGTAGGCCAAGGCCTAAGCTCTGGAAACACCATATATTTT. Translation gives CASSVGQGLSSGNTIYF.

This clone has just a few counts. The V gene is TRBV7-2, the J gene TRBJ2-7; weak D call: TRBD2 (5 bases). The CDR3 has 14 residues. In germline, CDR1 is SGHTA, CDR2 FQGNSA. V lost 5 bases and J lost 2, with 13 bases in between. CDR3 loop: CASSAESGPYEQYF. CDR3 bases: TGTGCCAGCAGCGCTGAAAGCGGCCCCTACGAGCAGTACTTC.

This clone was seen more than once but under ten times. CDR3 amino acids: CASSSLWAGDRTYEQYV. CDR3 in DNA: TGTGCCAGCAGCTCCCTATGGGCGGGAGACAGAACCTACGAGCAGTACGTC. This chain links TRBV11-2 with TRBJ2-7, with TRBD2 matching over 7 bases. This CDR3 has 17 amino acids. J gave up 2 bases and V 4 bases, and 14 bases lay outside the gene matches. CDR1 is SGHAT, CDR2 FQNNGV, per germline.

This clone was seen many times. V and J are TRBV19 and TRBJ1-3; D remains unclear. Germline V gives CDR1 LNHDA, CDR2 SQIVND (reference sequence). This CDR3 has 11 residues. The V end was cut by 9 bases, the J end by 0 bases, with 3 bases between. This chain's CDR3 is CASASGNTIYF. CDR3 nucleotides: TGTGCCAGCGCCTCTGGAAACACCATATATTTT.

The rearrangement links TRBV11-2 to TRBJ2-1, with 11 bases aligning to TRBD1. CDR3 length: 16 amino acids. With V trimmed by 1 base and J by 6 bases, 5 bases remained unmatched. Germline V lookup: CDR1 SGHAT, CDR2 FQNNGV. CDR3 sequence (DNA): TGTGCCAGCAGCTTAGTTCTGGGACAGGGGGGCAATGAGCAGTTCTTC. Translation: CASSLVLGQGGNEQFF.

The chain recombines TRBV7-6 with TRBJ2-3, with 12 nucleotides matching TRBD2. J lost 4 bases, V lost 2 bases, and 4 bases had no gene match. The CDR3 is 16 residues long. The germline gives CDR1 SGHVS, CDR2 FNYEAQ. CDR3 loop: CASSLLLAGGSDTQYF. The CDR3 region has the DNA TGTGCCAGCAGCTTACTCCTAGCGGGGGGGTCAGATACGCAGTATTTT.